The T cell receptor (beta chain) under discussion was sequenced for a study of blood T cell repertoires in COVID-19. Study-level background: Samples of COVID-19 (acute and convalescent) were obtained from the United States, Italy and Spain. The analysed material was cDNA or gDNA that came from T cells, B-cell-depleted T cells, or PBMCs.

Original handling: Amplified reference gene primers provided the basis for estimating nucleated cell counts. The data were produced by immunoSEQ multiplex PCR, yet TCRdb's version contains in-frame clones alone and is incomplete. The V and J calls and the clone size are those of that table, but D and trimming were determined from the DNA. The sample carries 150,000 or so clones, almost 80% recorded once. Sequencing was performed on PBMCs or T cells enriched from blood (not recorded which). The source of this sequence is a woman between 45 and 60 years old who had recovered from COVID-19.

The CDR3 region has the DNA TGTGCCAGCAGTCAGGTATCAACTAATGAAAAACTGTTTTTT. This translates into CASSQVSTNEKLFF. V gene TRBV28 combines with J gene TRBJ1-4; no reliable D call. V was pared by 5 bases and J by 0 bases, with 7 bases between. The CDR3 is made up of 14 amino acids. CDR1 MDHEN and CDR2 SYDVKM come from the germline V gene.